This T cell receptor (beta chain) appears in the sequencing data of a study of blood T cell repertoires in COVID-19 (dated by TCRdb to 2018 to 2020). Concerning the study at large: Collaborator samples came from the United States, Italy and Spain and covered acute and convalescent phases of COVID-19. The material from the prospective study consisted of cDNA or gDNA derived from T cells, B-cell-depleted T cells, or PBMCs. Subjects who had been exposed to COVID-19, were actively infected with it, or had recovered from it provided the deeply sampled blood TCRbeta repertoires that made up the dataset. The repertoires were made available in a free public database intended to serve as a resource for research on the immune response to SARS-CoV-2. The samples were drawn from the first 160 participants of the ongoing ImmuneRACE study and from 1,254 subjects provided by 6 global collaborators. Sample metadata almost always included a de-identified subject ID, COVID-19 status, age in years and sex. Where HLA class I and class II types were available, the types were taken from metadata supplied by the sample provider, not from assay-based typing.

Whole blood was collected in K2EDTA tubes by collaborating institutions according to the institutions' own protocols. For TCRbeta analysis, collaborator samples were shipped as frozen whole blood, as isolated PBMCs, or as DNA extracted from either sample type. Paper-wide results and their limitations: The quantity of clinical and demographic metadata differed by source and by participant and was supplied without curation.

The CDR3 goes from the cysteine to the phenylalanine over 14 residues. Only the CDR3 DNA stays, 42 bases, in frame from base 1. CDR1 and CDR2 (WSHSY, SAAADI) derive from the germline V gene. V is pared back by 7 bases and J by 1 base, with 10 bases lying between the germline termini. TCRbeta CDR3 regions were amplified from genomic DNA using the immunoSEQ Assay, a bias-controlled multiplex PCR. In the authors' own workflow: The number of nucleated cells in each sample was estimated from the amplification of reference gene primers within the assay. Sequence reads were collapsed and filtered to measure the absolute abundance of every unique TCRbeta CDR3 rearrangement. Productive Simpson clonality was computed per sample as the square root of Simpson's diversity index over productive rearrangements. Entries here come from immuneACCESS through TCRdb and include only in-frame sequences with V and J called. Some clones fail to appear in such tables; in the studies checked, an unresolved V gene covers under half of the shortfall, and the cause of the remainder is unknown. V and J calls and clone size follow that table, whereas D and trimming were derived from the DNA. The sample table holds roughly 14,000 clones, of which roughly 89% were seen once. The ten largest clones capture roughly 5.4% of the sample.

For this clone: Its antigen remains unidentified. Base qualities are not at hand, and no much larger clone is one base apart.

This clonotype originated in a human donor in a cohort sampled during active COVID-19. The sequence joins TRBV10-2 to TRBJ1-4, with no reliable assignment of the D segment. Sequences were obtained from peripheral blood. CDR3 sequence: CASTGGLTNEKLFF. The DNA sequence is as follows: TGCGCCAGCACTGGAGGTTTAACTAATGAAAAACTGTTTTTT.